Reported below is one T cell receptor beta chain. A library of TCRbeta sequences, prepared with unique molecular identifiers, was generated. TCRdb passed the PCR reads through MiXCR, listing each CDR3 protein once. The sample includes about 420,000 distinct CDR3 sequences, roughly a tenth seen only once; the top ten take approximately 5%. This entry comes from a study of T-cell reconstitution after alpha-beta-depleted transplantation in children. With 3 bases removed from V and 0 bases from J, the gap between germline ends came to 20 bases. Germline CDR1 and CDR2: SGHAT and FQNNGV. This CDR3 is built from 18 residues.

The sequence was collected from a human donor who donated a stem cell graft to a child with acute myeloid leukemia. The chain uses TRBV11-2 and TRBJ1-1; weak D call: TRBD1 (6 bases). The material sequenced was PBMCs from the stem cell graft donor, taken from the stem cell graft. The CDR3 DNA sequence: TGTGCCAGCAGCTTGTTAGGACCGGGGGCGTTCGTGAACACTGAAGCTTTCTTT. It yields the protein CASSLLGPGAFVNTEAFF.